A single sample gave rise to the 24 T cell receptor beta chains below, sequenced in a study of blood T cell repertoires in COVID-19 (dated by TCRdb to 2018 to 2021). Library method: the immunoSEQ multiplex PCR assay. As stored in TCRdb, this immuneACCESS dataset retains in-frame rearrangements with V and J assigned. A fraction of the clones does not appear; measured against another copy, unresolved V genes explain less than half of the discrepancy, and the remainder lacks a known reason. Counted in this sample were some 150,000 clones; about 83% of them appeared once. Clones ranked in the top ten supply approximately 15% of the sample. Specimen: peripheral blood. All receptors derive from a woman aged 80 or over with acute or convalescent COVID-19.

In this sample, this clone turned up a few times. This chain joins TRBV5-8 and TRBJ1-1, with D possibly TRBD1 on 5 matching bases. The CDR3 is 13 residues long. Trimming stripped 1 base from V and 1 base from J, with 5 bases between. Germline-derived CDR1 and CDR2 are SGHTS and YDEGEE. The CDR3, as DNA: TGTGCCAGCAGCTTGAGGGGGAACACTGAAGCTTTCTTT. Translated: CASSLRGNTEAFF.

J is TRBJ2-2 and V is TRBV19; TRBD2 matches 10 bases. The CDR3 covers 18 residues. CDR1 is LNHDA, CDR2 SQIVND, per germline (reference sequence). Trimming removed 6 bases from V and 4 bases from J; junction bases left unmatched: 14. The CDR3 sequence: CASSSGLAIRPGTGELFF. CDR3 nucleotide sequence: TGTGCCAGTAGCTCGGGACTAGCGATACGACCGGGCACCGGGGAGCTGTTTTTT.

V gene TRBV6-5 combines with J gene TRBJ2-5; 12 bases fit TRBD1. Trimming took 6 bases from V and 4 from J; bases not matched to a gene: 6. The CDR3 contains 15 residues. Germline CDR1 is MNHEY and CDR2 is SVGAGI. CDR3 loop: CASRTGTGGIETQYF. The CDR3 nucleotides are TGTGCCAGCAGAACCGGGACAGGGGGCATAGAGACCCAGTACTTC.

This sequence joins TRBV11-2 and TRBJ2-5, with 14 bases aligning to TRBD2. This CDR3 spans 17 amino acids. The germline gives CDR1 SGHAT, CDR2 FQNNGV. Germline trimming cut 4 bases from V and 2 bases from J; bases unmatched to any gene: 6. CDR3: CASSSPRTSGRQETQYF. The CDR3 DNA is TGTGCCAGCAGCTCGCCCCGGACTAGCGGGAGGCAAGAGACCCAGTACTTC.

The rearrangement links TRBV19 to TRBJ1-5; D may be TRBD1 (6 bases). Trimming took off 4 bases at V and 5 bases at J, with 15 bases between the two ends. CDR3 length: 15 residues. CDR1 is LNHDA and CDR2 is SQIVND in the germline V gene (reference sequence). This CDR3 is CASSSNWGPDQPQHF. Written as DNA, the CDR3 is TGTGCCAGTAGTAGCAACTGGGGGCCCGATCAGCCCCAGCATTTT.

The CDR3 protein is CASSLRQGDTEAFF. The CDR3 DNA follows: TGTGCCAGCAGCTTAAGACAGGGGGACACTGAAGCTTTCTTT. The chain carries TRBV7-9 and TRBJ1-1, with 9 nucleotides matching TRBD1. The V segment lost 2 bases and the J segment 3 bases; nucleotides outside the gene matches: 1. The CDR3 totals 14 residues. The germline CDR1 and CDR2 sequences are SEHNR and FQNEAQ (reference sequence).

This clone has just one count. J is TRBJ2-7 and V is TRBV12-5; 8 nucleotides line up with TRBD2. This CDR3 is built from 17 residues. Unmatched junction bases numbered 15, after V lost 6 bases and J lost 2 bases. Germline V lookup: CDR1 LGHNT, CDR2 FRNRAP. Written as DNA, the CDR3 is TGTGCTAGTGGCCATTTGGGGTTAGCGGGAAGGACCTACGAGCAGTACTTC. Translation gives CASGHLGLAGRTYEQYF.

The genes are TRBV5-1 and TRBJ2-1; the match to TRBD2 covers 10 bases. Germline trimming cut 0 bases from V and 8 bases from J; bases unmatched to any gene: 8. Germline V gives CDR1 SGHRS, CDR2 YFSETQ. The CDR3 has 16 residues. The CDR3 sequence is CASSLALAGGFDEQFF. The DNA for the CDR3 is TGCGCCAGCAGCTTGGCCTTAGCGGGAGGTTTCGATGAGCAGTTCTTC.

The chain couples TRBV2 to TRBJ1-6, with D maybe TRBD1 (6 bases). This CDR3 is built from 15 residues. Looked up from germline, CDR1 is SNHLY and CDR2 is FYNNEI. V was trimmed by 8 bases and J by 6 bases, leaving 17 bases between them. The CDR3 DNA is TGTGCCAGCCGCCTTAACAGGGTGGGTAATTCACCCCTCCACTTT. It specifies CASRLNRVGNSPLHF.

This clone was counted a few times. The J gene is TRBJ2-3, the V gene TRBV27, with 12 bases fitting TRBD1. The CDR3 has 15 residues. Trimming cost V 6 bases and J 4 bases; bases outside gene matches: 5. CDR1 and CDR2 (germline): MNHEY, SMNVEV (reference sequence). Here the CDR3 reads CASSRGTGGSDTQYF. The DNA for the CDR3 is TGTGCCAGCAGCCGGGGGACAGGGGGCTCAGATACGCAGTATTTT.

V gene TRBV28 combines with J gene TRBJ2-1; TRBD1 matches 10 bases. Per germline, CDR1 MDHEN and CDR2 SYDVKM. The junction had 20 bases not matched to a gene; V was cut back by 6 bases and J by 15 bases. The CDR3 extends over 16 amino acids. CDR3 DNA sequence: TGTGCCAGCAGAAGACAGGGGGCAGTAGCTTTCCCCCGCGGGTTCTTC. Its translation: CASRRQGAVAFPRGFF.

The chain uses TRBV28 and TRBJ1-3; 8 nucleotides agree with TRBD1. V gave up 4 bases and J gave up 2 bases; unmatched junction bases: 7. This CDR3 is 16 amino acids long. Looked up from germline, CDR1 is MDHEN and CDR2 is SYDVKM. CDR3 coding DNA: TGTGCCAGCAGTTCCAGGACAGGGAGAACTGGAAACACCATATATTTT. Translating gives CASSSRTGRTGNTIYF.

This clone occurred many times. This sequence joins TRBV2 and TRBJ1-5; D perhaps matches TRBD1 (6 bases). This CDR3 contains 17 residues. With 6 bases removed from V and 1 base from J, the gap between germline ends came to 19 bases. Germline V gives CDR1 SNHLY, CDR2 FYNNEI. The CDR3 here is CASSLRGGVMSNQPQHF. CDR3 nucleotide sequence: TGTGCCAGCAGCCTTCGGGGGGGCGTAATGAGCAATCAGCCCCAGCATTTT. Filled out from reference TRBV2 and TRBJ1-5, the complete variable domain reads EPEVTQTPSHQVTQMGQEVILRCVPISNHLYFYWYRQILGQKVEFLVSFYNNEISEKSEIFDDQFSVERPDGSNFTLKIRSTKLEDSAMYFCASSLRGGVMSNQPQHFGDGTRLSIL.

The rearrangement joins TRBV5-5 to TRBJ1-4, with no clear D. V was clipped by 4 bases and J by 2 bases, with 6 bases between them. Germline-derived CDR1 and CDR2 are SGHKS and YYEKEE (reference sequence). The CDR3 is made up of 13 amino acids. The CDR3 coding sequence is TGTGCCAGCAGCAGGAGTACTAATGAAAAACTGTTTTTT. Its translation: CASSRSTNEKLFF.

This chain connects TRBV5-1 to TRBJ1-4, with D possibly matching TRBD1 (5 bases). Germline CDR1 is SGHRS and CDR2 is YFSETQ. CDR3 length equals 15 residues. The V and J ends lost 4 bases and 7 bases respectively, with 17 bases between them. CDR3 sequence reads: CASSQGAGFVEKLFF. In DNA form, the CDR3 reads TGCGCCAGCAGCCAAGGGGCAGGGTTCGTTGAAAAACTGTTTTTT.

V is TRBV11-3 and J is TRBJ2-1, with 8 bases fitting TRBD2. V trimming: 0 bases; J trimming: 2 bases; junction bases outside the gene matches: 6. The germline V gene encodes CDR1 SGHNT and CDR2 YENEEA. The CDR3 runs 17 residues. CDR3 region: CASSLESAGVPYNEQFF. As DNA, the CDR3 is TGTGCCAGCAGCTTAGAGTCAGCGGGGGTCCCCTACAATGAGCAGTTCTTC.

This chain connects TRBV11-2 to TRBJ2-1; a weak D match, TRBD1 (6 bases). The V end lost 5 bases, the J end lost 9 bases, and 20 bases lay between the germline ends. Germline assignment: CDR1 SGHAT and CDR2 FQNNGV. This CDR3 comprises 15 residues. CDR3 amino acids: CASSQGTWDMVEQFF. The CDR3 DNA reads TGTGCCAGCAGCCAAGGGACATGGGACATGGTTGAGCAGTTCTTC.

The rearrangement links TRBV4-2 to TRBJ1-5, with 9 positions matching TRBD1. CDR1 and CDR2 (germline): LGHNA, YNFKEQ. The junction had 2 bases not matched to a gene; V was cut back by 0 bases and J by 2 bases. The CDR3 is 16 residues long. The CDR3 bases are TGTGCCAGCAGCCAAGAACAGGGGGCAGGCAATCAGCCCCAGCATTTT. As protein: CASSQEQGAGNQPQHF.

V is TRBV5-4 and J is TRBJ1-1; maybe TRBD1 (5 bases). Germline V lookup: CDR1 SGHNT, CDR2 YYREEE (reference sequence). V lost 0 bases, J lost 2 bases, and 11 bases lay in between. The CDR3 length is 15 residues. CDR3 sequence: CASSLGGRTNTEAFF. CDR3 in DNA: TGTGCCAGCAGCTTGGGGGGCAGAACTAACACTGAAGCTTTCTTT.

This clone came up a few times. The genes are TRBV12-5 and TRBJ1-2; 7 bases fit TRBD1. With V trimmed by 4 bases and J by 6 bases, 5 bases remained unmatched. Germline assignment: CDR1 LGHNT and CDR2 FRNRAP. There are 13 residues in the CDR3. Here the CDR3 DNA reads TGTGCTAGTGGTTCCTCGACAGGGAATGGCTACACCTTC. As protein: CASGSSTGNGYTF. Full variable domain (outside the CDR3, taken from reference TRBV12-5 and TRBJ1-2): DARVTQTPRHKVTEMGQEVTMRCQPILGHNTVFWYRQTMMQGLELLAYFRNRAPLDDSGMPKDRFSAEMPDATLATLKIQPSEPRDSAVYFCASGSSTGNGYTFGSGTRLTVV.

The rearrangement uses TRBV6-5 and TRBJ1-2; perhaps TRBD1 as D (5 bases). Trimming removed 6 bases at V and 8 bases at J, with 16 bases between. Germline CDR1 is MNHEY and CDR2 is SVGAGI. The CDR3 has 13 amino acids. CDR3: CASSPAAGSGYTF. For the CDR3, the DNA is TGTGCCAGCAGCCCGGCGGCAGGGTCAGGCTACACCTTC.

The J gene is TRBJ1-4, the V gene TRBV6-5, with D possibly TRBD1 on 6 matching bases. V dropped 0 bases and J dropped 10 bases, with 15 bases sitting between them. The CDR3 loop spans 15 amino acids. The germline V gene encodes CDR1 MNHEY and CDR2 SVGAGI. The CDR3 DNA reads as TGTGCCAGCAGTTACTCGGCGGGGGCGCGAGGAAAACTGTTTTTT. It yields the protein CASSYSAGARGKLFF.

V usage is TRBV7-3 and J usage is TRBJ2-1; TRBD2 is a possible D gene (7 bases). Trimming removed 1 base from V and 2 bases from J, with 15 bases in between. CDR1 and CDR2 (germline): SGHTA, FQGTGA. The CDR3 extends over 17 amino acids. CDR3 sequence: CASSLRGAGVTYNEQFF. The CDR3, as DNA: TGTGCCAGCAGCTTAAGGGGGGCGGGAGTCACCTACAATGAGCAGTTCTTC.

The chain recombines TRBV5-1 with TRBJ1-4; weak D call: TRBD1 (5 bases). CDR3 length: 15 residues. The germline CDR1 and CDR2 sequences are SGHRS and YFSETQ. V dropped 0 bases and J dropped 8 bases, with 14 bases sitting between them. The CDR3 nucleotides read TGCGCCAGCAGCTTGGGCGGGGGGATAGAGGAAAAACTGTTTTTT. It is translated as CASSLGGGIEEKLFF. Based on the CDR3 plus reference TRBV5-1 and TRBJ1-4, the full variable domain is KAGVTQTPRYLIKTRGQQVTLSCSPISGHRSVSWYQQTPGQGLQFLFEYFSETQRNKGNFPGRFSGRQFSNSRSEMNVSTLELGDSALYLCASSLGGGIEEKLFFGSGTQLSVL.